The clone carrying this T cell receptor (beta chain) is a singleton in its sample. Its antigen is unidentified. CDR3 length: 14 residues. The V end lost 2 bases, the J end lost 1 base, and 8 bases lay between the germline ends. CDR1 SGHDN and CDR2 FVKESK come from the germline V gene. Terminally differentiated effector memory CD45RA+ cells were left out of the naive CD8 fraction, which was CD45RO-negative and positively selected for CCR7. Donors comprised healthy HIV-negative adults lacking recent acute infections or vaccinations. Replicate PCRs for sorted subsets used around 200 ng DNA; this equaled around 28,000 T cell genomes. Assay: immunoSEQ multiplex PCR; the TCRdb copy retains only in-frame clones and omits some. The sample contains about 2.1 million clones, just over 90% of which appear only once. This sample is drawn from a study of shared clonotypes between healthy human individuals. Findings and limits, study-wide: Among donors, sharing of clonotypes was expected to be affected by sequencing depth. Sharing across a few donors was seen in roughly 5.2% of naive CD4 clonotypes.

This clonotype originated in a man between 18 and 35 years old in good health. Some clones in this sample may be carry-over from other donors' samples. Input material: naive CD8+ T cells from PBMCs. The chain is built from TRBV14 and TRBJ1-2; D not resolved. In DNA form, the CDR3 reads TGTGCCAGCAGCCAACTACCATTTAACTATGGCTACACCTTC. Protein product: CASSQLPFNYGYTF.